Presented here are 26 T cell receptor beta chains from one specimen sequenced in a study of blood T cell repertoires in COVID-19. This table comes from immunoSEQ multiplex PCR, and its TCRdb copy is limited to in-frame clones, with some not included. The sample includes 130,000 to 150,000 clones, around nine tenths of them seen just once. Sequencing used peripheral blood. The receptors were sampled from a human donor in a cohort sampled during active COVID-19.

The chain recombines TRBV7-2 with TRBJ2-7; tentative D call: TRBD1 (6 bases). Trimming took 5 bases from V and 0 from J, leaving 11 bases between them. Germline loops: CDR1 SGHTA, CDR2 FQGNSA. The CDR3 has 14 amino acids. The CDR3 sequence: CASSPDRTSYEQYF. DNA of the CDR3: TGTGCCAGCAGCCCTGACAGGACCTCCTACGAGCAGTACTTC. The entire variable domain, with the rest obtained from reference TRBV7-2 and TRBJ2-7, is as follows: GAGVSQSPSNKVTEKGKDVELRCDPISGHTALYWYRQSLGQGLEFLIYFQGNSAPDKSGLPSDRFSAERTGGSVSTLTIQRTQQEDSAVYLCASSPDRTSYEQYFGPGTRLTVT.

The chain uses TRBV3-1 (or the pseudogene TRBV3-2) and TRBJ2-3, with 8 bases fitting TRBD1. V was pared by 4 bases and J by 2 bases, with 5 bases of the junction left unmatched. Germline V gene data show CDR1 as LGHDT and CDR2 as YNNKEL (reference sequence). This CDR3 has 15 amino acids. CDR3 residues: CASSPRTGFTDTQYF. DNA of the CDR3: TGTGCCAGCAGCCCCAGGACAGGGTTCACAGATACGCAGTATTTT.

The CDR3 protein is CAWRGTALGRGPLHF. The CDR3 nucleotides are TGTGCCTGGAGGGGGACAGCTCTCGGAAGAGGACCCCTCCACTTT. The chain employs TRBV30 and TRBJ1-6, with 7 bases matching TRBD1. The CDR3 sequence is 15 residues long. Germline CDR1 reads GTSNPN; CDR2 reads SVGIG (reference sequence). Losses at the gene ends were 3 bases for V and 12 bases for J; bases not matched to a gene: 14.

About this clone itself: This same CDR3 is encoded by further DNA sequences in the sample. This sequence joins TRBV5-1 and TRBJ2-2; 9 bases match TRBD2. Germline lookup yields CDR1 SGHRS and CDR2 YFSETQ. J lost 5 bases, V lost 1 base, and 6 bases had no gene match. This CDR3 has 16 amino acids. In DNA, the CDR3 is TGCGCCAGCAGCTTGCCTAGCGGGGCTGGAACCGGGGAGCTGTTTTTT. Residues: CASSLPSGAGTGELFF.

This clone was seen a handful of times. The chain combines TRBV7-2 with TRBJ2-7; 8 bases align to TRBD1. CDR3 size: 15 residues. CDR1 and CDR2 from the germline V gene are SGHTA and FQGNSA. V was clipped by 6 bases and J by 1 base; unmatched bases: 8. For the CDR3, the DNA is TGTGCCAGCAGACAAGACAGGGGTGTTTCCTACGAGCAGTACTTC. This translates into CASRQDRGVSYEQYF.

This clone was counted once. CDR3 nucleotide sequence: TGTGCCAGCAGTGGAGGGACAGGGGTGACTAATGAAAAACTGTTTTTT. This sequence encodes CASSGGTGVTNEKLFF. V gene TRBV6-1 combines with J gene TRBJ1-4, with TRBD1 matching over 10 bases. The junction had 4 bases not matched to a gene; V was cut back by 4 bases and J by 2 bases. Germline CDR1 is MNHNS and CDR2 is SASEGT. This CDR3 comprises 16 residues.

This clone showed up just once. The chain couples TRBV6-2 or TRBV6-3 to TRBJ1-2; D call uncertain. V shed 3 bases and J shed 3 bases, with 8 bases lying between them. Germline CDR1 and CDR2: MNHEY and SVGEGT. The CDR3 sequence is 13 residues long. The CDR3 spells CASSYPADYGYTF. The CDR3, as DNA: TGTGCCAGCAGTTATCCGGCGGACTATGGCTACACCTTC.

This sequence joins TRBV11-2 and TRBJ2-7; a weak D match, TRBD2 (5 bases). The germline V gene has CDR1 SGHAT and CDR2 FQNNGV. The CDR3 extends over 12 amino acids. V was cut by 5 bases and J by 3 bases, with 8 bases left in between. CDR3 bases: TGTGCCAGCAGCCTCGACTACTACGAGCAGTACTTC. It translates to CASSLDYYEQYF. The full variable domain, its missing parts supplied by reference TRBV11-2 and TRBJ2-7, is EAGVAQSPRYKIIEKRQSVAFWCNPISGHATLYWYQQILGQGPKLLIQFQNNGVVDDSQLPKDRFSAERLKGVDSTLKIQPAKLEDSAVYLCASSLDYYEQYFGPGTRLTVT.

This rearrangement joins TRBV6-6 to TRBJ2-3; TRBD2 agrees at 7 bases. The V and J ends lost 7 bases and 1 base, in that order; junction bases with no gene match: 8. The germline CDR1 and CDR2 sequences are MNHNY and SVGAGI (reference sequence). CDR3 length equals 15 residues. CDR3 coding DNA: TGTGCCAGCACCTTAAGCGGGATCGGCACAGATACGCAGTATTTT. Translated, it gives CASTLSGIGTDTQYF.

V and J are TRBV27 and TRBJ1-1, with 7 nucleotides matching TRBD1. V gave up 6 bases and J gave up 4 bases; unmatched junction bases: 11. The germline gives CDR1 MNHEY, CDR2 SMNVEV (reference sequence). The CDR3 loop spans 15 amino acids. The CDR3 sequence is CASRAETGVSTEAFF. Here the CDR3 DNA reads TGTGCCAGCAGAGCGGAAACAGGGGTGAGCACTGAAGCTTTCTTT.

The rearrangement uses TRBV6-6 and TRBJ1-2, with 9 bases aligning to TRBD1. The CDR3 is made up of 16 amino acids. The junction had 10 bases not matched to a gene; V was cut back by 0 bases and J by 8 bases. Germline CDR1 is MNHNY and CDR2 is SVGAGI (reference sequence). The CDR3 DNA follows: TGTGCCAGCAGTTACTCAGGACCACAGGGGGCCCAAGGCTACACCTTC. This translates into CASSYSGPQGAQGYTF.

This clone has a handful of counts. The genes are TRBV7-2 and TRBJ2-1, with TRBD2 identical over 13 bases. CDR3 length equals 15 residues. V lost 5 bases to trimming and J lost 7 bases; unmatched junction nucleotides: 5. Germline CDR1 is SGHTA and CDR2 is FQGNSA. CDR3 bases: TGTGCCAGCAGCGCACTAGCGGGGGGGCGTAATGAGCAGTTCTTC. It is translated as CASSALAGGRNEQFF.

The V gene is TRBV5-5, the J gene TRBJ2-3; 11 bases align to TRBD2. CDR3 size: 17 residues. CDR1 and CDR2 from the germline V gene are SGHKS and YYEKEE (reference sequence). Losses at the gene ends were 5 bases for V and 3 bases for J; bases not matched to a gene: 11. The CDR3 loop reads CASSRLAGQVRTDTQYF. For the CDR3, the DNA is TGTGCCAGCAGTCGACTAGCGGGGCAAGTCCGAACAGATACGCAGTATTTT.

The chain links TRBV5-4 to TRBJ2-1; TRBD2 might be the D (5 bases). The CDR3 sequence is 16 residues long. Looked up from germline, CDR1 is SGHNT and CDR2 is YYREEE (reference sequence). The V gene lost 0 bases and the J gene lost 0 bases, with 10 bases spanning the gap. For the CDR3, the DNA is TGTGCCAGCAGCTTGGGAGGGTCTAGCTCCTACAATGAGCAGTTCTTC. This translates into CASSLGGSSSYNEQFF.

V usage is TRBV5-8 and J usage is TRBJ2-5; TRBD2 matches at 7 bases. CDR3 length equals 15 residues. Losses at the gene ends were 6 bases for V and 4 bases for J; bases not matched to a gene: 12. Germline-derived CDR1 and CDR2 are SGHTS and YDEGEE. CDR3 sequence reads: CASTRGSGVLETQYF. CDR3 bases: TGTGCCAGCACCCGGGGGAGCGGGGTTTTAGAGACCCAGTACTTC.

DNA for the CDR3: TGTGCCAGCAGTGTACTAGCGGGGGCCCCTCAGGATACGCAGTATTTT. Translation: CASSVLAGAPQDTQYF. The chain couples TRBV6-4 to TRBJ2-3; 11 bases match TRBD2. Germline-derived CDR1 and CDR2 are MRHNA and SNTAGT. The CDR3 is 16 residues long. The trim removed 4 bases at V and 6 bases at J, leaving 9 bases unmatched.

This clone was seen only once. The chain links TRBV7-2 to TRBJ2-1; maybe TRBD2 (6 bases). The V gene lost 3 bases and the J gene lost 0 bases, with 15 bases spanning the gap. The CDR3 spans 17 residues. Looked up from germline, CDR1 is SGHTA and CDR2 is FQGNSA. CDR3 sequence reads: CASSLVGGVSSYNEQFF. CDR3 DNA: TGTGCCAGCAGCTTGGTTGGCGGGGTAAGCTCCTACAATGAGCAGTTCTTC.

V is TRBV6-5 and J is TRBJ2-1, with 7 bases fitting TRBD2. The germline V gene encodes CDR1 MNHEY and CDR2 SVGAGI. Losses at the gene ends were 8 bases for V and 2 bases for J; bases not matched to a gene: 3. The CDR3 has 13 amino acids. The CDR3 nucleotides are TGTGCCAGCCGGACTAGTACCTACAATGAGCAGTTCTTC. Translation: CASRTSTYNEQFF.

The V gene is TRBV10-3, the J gene TRBJ2-7; TRBD2 agrees at 7 bases. Germline assignment: CDR1 ENHRY and CDR2 SYGVKD. Germline trimming cut 2 bases from V and 8 bases from J; bases unmatched to any gene: 6. This CDR3 contains 13 residues. In nucleotides, the CDR3 is TGTGCCATCAGTGAGAAAAGCGGGGTTCAGCAGTACTTC. Translation: CAISEKSGVQQYF.

This clone was recorded once. The chain has TRBV18 and TRBJ1-1; D unclear. The V end was cut by 9 bases, the J end by 3 bases, with 14 bases between. From germline, CDR1 is KGHSH and CDR2 LQKENI. CDR3 length: 13 amino acids. The CDR3 nucleotides read TGTGCCAGTACCTTGGAGGGCTACACTGAAGCTTTCTTT. Translated: CASTLEGYTEAFF.

This clone was counted a single time. The CDR3 DNA reads TGTGCCAGCAGCGCAGGAAATCGACTAGCGAGCACAGATACGCAGTATTTT. This codes for CASSAGNRLASTDTQYF. The J gene is TRBJ2-3, the V gene TRBV9; 8 nucleotides match TRBD2. The V and J ends lost 3 bases and 0 bases, in that order; junction bases with no gene match: 9. The CDR3 is made up of 17 amino acids. The germline V gene encodes CDR1 SGDLS and CDR2 YYNGEE.

The J gene is TRBJ2-1, the V gene TRBV27; 13 nucleotides align to TRBD2. The J segment lost 6 bases and the V segment lost 6 bases, leaving 5 bases of the junction unmatched. Germline CDR1 and CDR2: MNHEY and SMNVEV (reference sequence). The CDR3 has 15 residues. The DNA for the CDR3 is TGTGCCAGCAGACTAGCGGGAGGGCCGGTCAATGAGCAGTTCTTC. Its translation: CASRLAGGPVNEQFF.

The chain uses TRBV5-1 and TRBJ2-2; 7 positions agree with TRBD2. The CDR3 has 15 residues. Germline assignment: CDR1 SGHRS and CDR2 YFSETQ. Unmatched junction bases numbered 4, after V lost 0 bases and J lost 5 bases. The CDR3, as DNA: TGCGCCAGCAGCTTGGCGGGAGGCGGTACCGGGGAGCTGTTTTTT. Protein: CASSLAGGGTGELFF.

This chain joins TRBV6-5 and TRBJ1-1, with D possibly matching TRBD1 (5 bases). V gave up 3 bases and J gave up 0 bases, with 11 bases separating them. Germline V gene data show CDR1 as MNHEY and CDR2 as SVGAGI. This CDR3 has 15 amino acids. CDR3 protein: CASSYGLGVNTEAFF. The CDR3 region has the DNA TGTGCCAGCAGTTATGGATTAGGGGTGAACACTGAAGCTTTCTTT.

DNA of the CDR3: TGTGCCAGCAGCGCTGATACAGGGGGCACCGGGGAGCTGTTTTTT. Its protein is CASSADTGGTGELFF. The V gene is TRBV6-4, the J gene TRBJ2-2; the match to TRBD1 covers 8 bases. Looked up from germline, CDR1 is MRHNA and CDR2 is SNTAGT. Losses at the gene ends were 6 bases for V and 4 bases for J; bases not matched to a gene: 7. This CDR3 contains 15 residues.

V is TRBV4-2 and J is TRBJ2-7; possibly TRBD1 for D (6 bases). Germline values: CDR1 LGHNA, CDR2 YNFKEQ. Trimming pared 0 bases from V and 0 bases from J, leaving 21 bases between. The length of the CDR3 is 19 residues. The CDR3 loop reads CASSQDRALTGRGSYEQYF. CDR3 bases: TGTGCCAGCAGCCAAGATAGGGCCCTGACAGGCCGGGGCTCCTACGAGCAGTACTTC.